A single sample gave rise to the 6 T cell receptor beta chains below, sequenced in a study of blood T cell repertoires in COVID-19. Libraries were prepared by immunoSEQ multiplex PCR; TCRdb keeps only in-frame clonotypes and omits some of them. Of fewer than 500,000 clones listed, more than 85% are singletons. The sample was peripheral blood. The receptors shown here come from a woman aged 25 to 45 with acute or convalescent COVID-19.

CDR3 sequence reads: CASSPWDSGNWNEQFF. The DNA for the CDR3 is TGTGCCAGCAGCCCTTGGGACAGTGGGAATTGGAATGAGCAGTTCTTC. The genes are TRBV9 and TRBJ2-1; 7 bases map to TRBD1. After removal of 4 bases from V and 7 bases from J, the junction contained 14 bases not matched to a gene. The CDR3 loop spans 16 amino acids. The germline V gene has CDR1 SGDLS and CDR2 YYNGEE. Combining the CDR3 with reference TRBV9 and TRBJ2-1 gives the whole variable domain DSGVTQTPKHLITATGQRVTLRCSPRSGDLSVYWYQQSLDQGLQFLIQYYNGEERAKGNILERFSAQQFPDLHSELNLSSLELGDSALYFCASSPWDSGNWNEQFFGPGTRLTVL.

The rearrangement joins TRBV27 to TRBJ1-6; 7 bases are a match to TRBD1. Trimming took 2 bases from V and 10 from J; bases not matched to a gene: 5. Germline values: CDR1 MNHEY, CDR2 SMNVEV (reference sequence). The CDR3 has 14 amino acids. CDR3 protein: CASSLHRGLSPLHF. The CDR3 DNA follows: TGTGCCAGCAGTTTACACAGGGGTTTATCACCCCTCCACTTT.

The chain recombines TRBV3-1 (or the pseudogene TRBV3-2) with TRBJ1-4; D is ambiguous. This CDR3 has 16 amino acids. CDR1 and CDR2 (germline): LGHDT, YNNKEL (reference sequence). With 0 bases removed from V and 3 bases from J, the gap between germline ends came to 11 bases. The CDR3 loop reads CASSQEEISSNEKLFF. CDR3 sequence (DNA): TGTGCCAGCAGCCAAGAGGAGATTTCGTCTAATGAAAAACTGTTTTTT.

The sample holds a few counts of this clone. V and J are TRBV5-1 and TRBJ2-2; unclear D gene. Germline V gene lookup returns CDR1 SGHRS and CDR2 YFSETQ. This CDR3 is built from 16 residues. Deletions cut 2 bases from V and 1 base from J, with 12 bases between. The CDR3 here is CASSFLVSGNTGELFF. The CDR3 DNA is TGCGCCAGCAGCTTTTTAGTCTCGGGGAACACCGGGGAGCTGTTTTTT.

V is TRBV6-1 and J is TRBJ2-5; perhaps TRBD1 as D (5 bases). The germline V and J ends were trimmed by 2 bases and 1 base, with 8 bases remaining between them. The CDR3 sequence is 14 residues long. Germline CDR1 is MNHNS and CDR2 is SASEGT. The CDR3 DNA is TGTGCCAGCAGTGAAACTGGGGCCCAAGAGACCCAGTACTTC. Translating gives CASSETGAQETQYF.

The CDR3 coding sequence is TGTGCCAGCAGCTTCAGGACTAGCGGGGGGCGGGATACGCAGTATTTT. Translating gives CASSFRTSGGRDTQYF. This chain uses TRBV5-6 with TRBJ2-3; 14 bases align to TRBD2. The ends lost 2 bases at V and 6 bases at J; junction bases unmatched: 5. From germline, CDR1 is SGHDT and CDR2 YYEEEE. This CDR3 has 16 amino acids.